These 7 T cell receptor beta chains share one sample of origin, sequenced in a study of cytomegalovirus exposure and HLA in healthy donors. Both 60 Vbeta primers and 13 Jbeta primers went into the PCR. Clones were read by immunoSEQ multiplex PCR, and TCRdb kept only the in-frame ones, dropping some. This table has fewer than 110,000 clones, about three quarters appearing once. The material sequenced was PBMCs. The receptor source for this set is a man aged 25-45 years in good health and CMV-seronegative.

This clone was observed a single time. The genes are TRBV18 and TRBJ1-6, with 9 bases matching TRBD1. The CDR3 spans 14 residues. With 6 bases clipped from V and 8 bases from J, the junction kept 5 bases outside the gene matches. Per germline, CDR1 KGHSH and CDR2 LQKENI. The CDR3 loop is CASSAGTGHSPLHF. For the CDR3, the DNA is TGTGCCAGCTCCGCCGGGACAGGGCATTCACCCCTCCACTTT.

This chain joins TRBV6-1 and TRBJ2-5; D is ambiguous. The CDR3 spans 13 residues. The V and J ends lost 3 bases and 2 bases respectively, with 7 bases between them. Germline V CDR1 and CDR2: MNHNS, SASEGT. The CDR3 sequence is CASSDGSQETQYF. The CDR3 nucleotides are TGTGCCAGCAGTGATGGCAGTCAAGAGACCCAGTACTTC.

V is TRBV28 and J is TRBJ1-3, with unresolved D. With 3 bases removed from V and 9 bases from J, the gap between germline ends came to 21 bases. The CDR3 consists of 16 residues. Germline V gene lookup returns CDR1 MDHEN and CDR2 SYDVKM. DNA for the CDR3: TGTGCCAGCAGTTTGGGCCATGCGGCTACCGGAGGCACCATATATTTT. This codes for CASSLGHAATGGTIYF.

The chain couples TRBV4-1 to TRBJ1-1; weak D call: TRBD1 (5 bases). The CDR3 runs to 17 residues. Germline V gives CDR1 MGHRA, CDR2 YSYEKL. Trimming pared 1 base from V and 1 base from J, leaving 16 bases between. The CDR3 region has the DNA TGCGCCAGCAGCCAAGTCCCCCGAGGCGGGGCGAACACTGAAGCTTTCTTT. It encodes CASSQVPRGGANTEAFF.

V usage is TRBV6-5 and J usage is TRBJ1-1, with 7 bases matching TRBD1. V lost 6 bases and J lost 5; bases outside the gene matches: 3. The CDR3 is 12 residues long. The germline gives CDR1 MNHEY, CDR2 SVGAGI. The CDR3: CASRTQGTEAFF. DNA for the CDR3: TGTGCCAGCAGGACACAGGGGACTGAAGCTTTCTTT.

A single count supports this clone. The genes are TRBV30 and TRBJ2-1; 7 nucleotides line up with TRBD1. This CDR3 spans 16 amino acids. The trim removed 0 bases at V and 1 base at J, leaving 6 bases unmatched. Looked up from germline, CDR1 is GTSNPN and CDR2 is SVGIG (reference sequence). The CDR3 nucleotides read TGTGCCTGGAGTGTACAAGGGGGCAGTTCCTACAATGAGCAGTTCTTC. This encodes CAWSVQGGSSYNEQFF.

The J gene is TRBJ2-4, the V gene TRBV6-4, with D perhaps TRBD1 (7 bases). The V and J ends lost 3 bases and 0 bases respectively, with 18 bases between them. Germline lookup yields CDR1 MRHNA and CDR2 SNTAGT. The CDR3 is made up of 18 amino acids. CDR3 region: CASSDFWYQGGAKNIQYF. In DNA, the CDR3 is TGTGCCAGCAGTGATTTTTGGTACCAGGGGGGAGCCAAAAACATTCAGTACTTC.